This note documents a single T cell receptor beta chain sequence. The antigen is undetermined. This CDR3 region has 16 residues. Germline CDR1 SGHRS, CDR2 YFSETQ. Trimming removed 1 base from V and 4 bases from J; junction bases left unmatched: 9. The sample is drawn from a study of CD8 T cells in ankylosing spondylitis. Study findings and constraints: What seemed typical of ankylosing spondylitis blood was a TCR beta motif built from roughly eight highly homologous variants.

TCRdb used MiXCR to reprocess the 5' RACE reads, holding one entry per CDR3 protein. The sample has around 440,000 distinct CDR3 sequences, 15% to 20% seen once; the top ten hold 0.95% to 1.1%. The specimen sequenced was blood, either unsorted or a sorted T cell fraction (not recorded which). This receptor was identified in a male donor with ankylosing spondylitis. V gene TRBV5-1 combines with J gene TRBJ2-7; 9 positions agree with TRBD1. The chain's CDR3 is CASSLPRGQGVYEQYF. CDR3 DNA: TGCGCCAGCAGCTTGCCCCGGGGACAGGGTGTATACGAGCAGTACTTC.